This entry lists 27 T cell receptor beta chains sequenced from one sample in a study of shared clonotypes between healthy human individuals. The protocol was immunoSEQ multiplex PCR, while the TCRdb copy is restricted to in-frame clones and leaves out a portion. The data contain 2 million to 2.5 million clones, about 92% of them seen just once; the ten biggest clones take up 0.39%. Source material: naive CD4+ T cells from PBMCs. The subset is: CD45RA+ positively selected. The receptor set was obtained from a man aged 18 to 30 in good health. Some clones in this sample may be carry-over from other donors' samples.

V usage is TRBV7-3 and J usage is TRBJ2-1; unclear D gene. Germline V gives CDR1 SGHTA, CDR2 FQGTGA. The V gene lost 0 bases and the J gene lost 4 bases, with 4 bases spanning the gap. The CDR3 sequence is 13 residues long. CDR3: CASSLTQYNEQFF. The CDR3 DNA reads TGTGCCAGCAGCTTAACTCAATACAATGAGCAGTTCTTC. Full variable domain (missing parts from reference TRBV7-3 and TRBJ2-1): GAGVSQTPSNKVTEKGKYVELRCDPISGHTALYWYRQSLGQGPEFLIYFQGTGAADDSGLPNDRFFAVRPEGSVSTLKIQRTERGDSAVYLCASSLTQYNEQFFGPGTRLTVL.

The rearrangement joins TRBV7-9 to TRBJ1-2, with D perhaps TRBD1 (5 bases). V was trimmed by 1 base and J by 8 bases, leaving 11 bases between them. Germline V gene lookup returns CDR1 SEHNR and CDR2 FQNEAQ (reference sequence). The CDR3 consists of 13 residues. Here the CDR3 DNA reads TGTGCCAGCAGCTTAGAGCAGGGAGACGGCTACACCTTC. This codes for CASSLEQGDGYTF.

The chain uses TRBV18 and TRBJ1-5; TRBD1 agrees at 7 bases. The V gene's germline CDR1 is KGHSH and CDR2 LQKENI. This CDR3 is built from 16 residues. Trimming at V came to 3 bases and at J to 1 base, leaving 6 bases not matched to a gene. CDR3 in DNA: TGTGCCAGCTCACCCACACAGGGGCTAAGCAATCAGCCCCAGCATTTT. Translating gives CASSPTQGLSNQPQHF.

This clone was detected once. The chain recombines TRBV28 with TRBJ2-5, with TRBD1 as a possible D gene (5 bases). Germline V gives CDR1 MDHEN, CDR2 SYDVKM. The CDR3 runs 14 residues. V shed 2 bases and J shed 6 bases, with 13 bases lying between them. CDR3 amino acids: CASSLQGLKKTQYF. The CDR3 coding sequence is TGTGCCAGCAGTTTACAGGGTTTAAAGAAGACCCAGTACTTC.

The chain has TRBV6-5 and TRBJ2-7, with a possible D match to TRBD1 (6 bases). The CDR3 has 16 residues. Germline CDR1 reads MNHEY; CDR2 reads SVGAGI. The V gene lost 0 bases and the J gene lost 2 bases, with 14 bases spanning the gap. The CDR3 sequence: CASSYSILTGTYEQYF. CDR3 sequence (DNA): TGTGCCAGCAGTTACTCAATCCTTACAGGGACCTACGAGCAGTACTTC.

The rearrangement joins TRBV5-1 to TRBJ2-7; a possible D gene is TRBD1 (6 bases). The CDR3 runs to 15 residues. From germline, CDR1 is SGHRS and CDR2 YFSETQ. V lost 2 bases and J lost 3, with 15 bases in between. The CDR3 DNA reads as TGCGCCAGCAGCTTCCGGCAGGGGCCCCTCTACGAGCAGTACTTC. Translating it yields CASSFRQGPLYEQYF.

The chain joins TRBV7-7 to TRBJ2-3, with 10 bases aligning to TRBD1. The CDR3 is 15 residues long. J lost 2 bases, V lost 5 bases, and 4 bases had no gene match. CDR1 and CDR2 from the germline V gene are SSHAT and FNYEAQ (reference sequence). In nucleotides, the CDR3 is TGTGCCAGCAGCCTGAGACAGGGGGCCACAGATACGCAGTATTTT. Its translation is CASSLRQGATDTQYF.

The V call is TRBV29-1, the J call TRBJ2-3, with a tentative D call TRBD1 (6 bases). Germline CDR1 SQVTM, CDR2 ANQGSEA. The CDR3 is made up of 12 amino acids. V dropped 4 bases and J dropped 11 bases, with 16 bases sitting between them. CDR3 nucleotide sequence: TGCAGCGTTGGGGGGCCTACACAAGGGCAGTATTTT. Protein product: CSVGGPTQGQYF.

The chain uses TRBV18 and TRBJ1-5; TRBD1 might be the D (5 bases). From germline, CDR1 is KGHSH and CDR2 LQKENI. The CDR3 has 17 amino acids. V shed 1 base and J shed 2 bases, with 15 bases lying between them. This CDR3 reads CASSPLGGGVGNQPQHF. The CDR3 nucleotides read TGTGCCAGCTCACCACTAGGTGGAGGGGTAGGCAATCAGCCCCAGCATTTT.

The chain combines TRBV5-5 with TRBJ1-2; D might be TRBD1 (5 bases). The ends were cut back, 2 bases at V and 2 bases at J, with 10 bases in the middle. The CDR3 spans 14 residues. CDR1 is SGHKS and CDR2 is YYEKEE in the germline V gene (reference sequence). The CDR3 region has the DNA TGTGCCAGCAGCTTTGGGACGCAAAACTATGGCTACACCTTC. It yields the protein CASSFGTQNYGYTF.

The chain is built from TRBV11-2 and TRBJ2-5; the D is unclear. V was pared by 0 bases and J by 7 bases, with 15 bases between. The V gene's germline CDR1 is SGHAT and CDR2 FQNNGV. The CDR3 consists of 15 residues. The CDR3 loop reads CASSLEDRPFRTQYF. For the CDR3, the DNA is TGTGCCAGCAGCTTAGAGGATCGGCCTTTTAGGACCCAGTACTTC.

The rearrangement uses TRBV6-1 and TRBJ1-1, with a weak D call TRBD1 (5 bases). V lost 7 bases and J lost 0, with 12 bases in between. The germline gives CDR1 MNHNS, CDR2 SASEGT. The CDR3 is made up of 14 amino acids. CDR3 sequence: CASMPGRLNTEAFF. CDR3 sequence (DNA): TGTGCCAGCATGCCGGGACGGCTGAACACTGAAGCTTTCTTT.

V usage is TRBV6-1 and J usage is TRBJ2-5; no reliable D call. CDR1 MNHNS and CDR2 SASEGT come from the germline V gene. The CDR3 loop spans 12 amino acids. V lost 6 bases and J lost 4, with 9 bases in between. The CDR3 region has the DNA TGTGCCAGCAGAAGGTGGGGAGAGACCCAGTACTTC. This translates into CASRRWGETQYF.

The chain uses TRBV28 and TRBJ1-2, with D possibly being TRBD1 (6 bases). Deletions cut 6 bases from V and 5 bases from J, with 16 bases between. CDR3 size: 14 residues. From germline, CDR1 is MDHEN and CDR2 SYDVKM. In nucleotides, the CDR3 is TGTGCCAGCAGAGGGGGGAAGGGGAGGTATGGCTACACCTTC. Residues: CASRGGKGRYGYTF.

The chain is built from TRBV5-1 and TRBJ1-1; D is unclear. Trimming cost V 0 bases and J 4 bases, with 13 bases left between them. This CDR3 has 15 amino acids. CDR1 and CDR2 (germline): SGHRS, YFSETQ. The CDR3 region is CASSLVGSESTEAFF. The CDR3 DNA sequence: TGCGCCAGCAGCTTGGTCGGGTCAGAGAGCACTGAAGCTTTCTTT.

Concerning this clone: This specimen includes other DNA sequences encoding the same CDR3. The V and J genes are TRBV5-1 and TRBJ2-7, with 8 bases identical to TRBD2. J gave up 2 bases and V 1 base, and 2 bases lay outside the gene matches. The germline gives CDR1 SGHRS, CDR2 YFSETQ. This CDR3 is 14 amino acids long. CDR3 sequence reads: CASSLTSGPYEQYF. The CDR3 DNA is TGCGCCAGCAGCTTGACTAGCGGCCCCTACGAGCAGTACTTC.

The CDR3 protein is CASSPRGTGRKEAFF. The CDR3 bases are TGTGCCAGCAGTCCCAGAGGGACAGGGCGGAAGGAAGCTTTCTTT. The rearrangement links TRBV6-5 to TRBJ1-1; 9 bases are a match to TRBD1. Losses at the gene ends were 5 bases for V and 8 bases for J; bases not matched to a gene: 12. This CDR3 is built from 15 residues. The V gene's germline CDR1 is MNHEY and CDR2 SVGAGI.

The gene calls are TRBV25-1 and TRBJ2-5; no firm D call. The germline V gene has CDR1 MGHDK and CDR2 SYGVNS. The CDR3 is 12 residues long. V was shortened by 2 bases and J by 5 bases, with 6 bases between the two germline ends. In DNA form, the CDR3 reads TGTGCCAGCAGTGAAATGGGGGAGACCCAGTACTTC. Protein sequence: CASSEMGETQYF.

This clone was observed once. The J gene is TRBJ2-2, the V gene TRBV25-1; a weak D match, TRBD2 (6 bases). Trimming cost V 3 bases and J 5 bases, with 13 bases left between them. From germline, CDR1 is MGHDK and CDR2 SYGVNS. The CDR3 contains 15 residues. The DNA of the CDR3 is TGTGCCAGCAGTGATCCCGGGAGTGTAACCGGGGAGCTGTTTTTT. Protein: CASSDPGSVTGELFF.

In nucleotides, the CDR3 is TGTGCCAGCTCACCAATTTCTGGATCTGATTCACCCCTCCACTTT. Translating it yields CASSPISGSDSPLHF. The V and J genes are TRBV18 and TRBJ1-6, with D hard to call. CDR3 size: 15 residues. V dropped 2 bases and J dropped 8 bases, with 13 bases sitting between them. Germline CDR1 reads KGHSH; CDR2 reads LQKENI.

With respect to this clone: Other DNA sequences in the same sample also yield this CDR3. J is TRBJ1-5 and V is TRBV28; D is unresolved. The CDR3 runs to 15 residues. The V end was cut by 1 base, the J end by 4 bases, with 11 bases between. Germline V gene lookup returns CDR1 MDHEN and CDR2 SYDVKM. The CDR3 DNA sequence: TGTGCCAGCAGTTTATCGGCGGGTGATAATCAGCCCCAGCATTTT. Translation gives CASSLSAGDNQPQHF.

Remarks on this clone: The sample contains more than one DNA sequence encoding this CDR3. The chain couples TRBV6-5 to TRBJ1-1; tentative D call: TRBD1 (6 bases). This CDR3 comprises 15 residues. In germline, CDR1 is MNHEY, CDR2 SVGAGI. V gave up 1 base and J gave up 2 bases, with 11 bases separating them. The CDR3 DNA reads as TGTGCCAGCAGTTACTGGGGGCCAGGCAACACTGAAGCTTTCTTT. Its translation is CASSYWGPGNTEAFF.

The chain is built from TRBV28 and TRBJ1-1; the D gene is possibly TRBD1 (5 bases). Germline V gene sequence: CDR1 MDHEN, CDR2 SYDVKM. Between the trimmed V and J ends, which lost 2 bases and 1 base, there was a span of 17 bases. This CDR3 contains 17 residues. The CDR3 nucleotides read TGTGCCAGCAGTTTACCAGGTACGGGGGAGACGAACACTGAAGCTTTCTTT. This gives the protein CASSLPGTGETNTEAFF.

The chain employs TRBV10-1 and TRBJ2-5; 15 nucleotides agree with TRBD2. Looked up from germline, CDR1 is WNHNN and CDR2 is SYGVQD (reference sequence). J lost 4 bases, V lost 6 bases, and 9 bases had no gene match. This CDR3 has 17 residues. This chain's CDR3 is CASRAGTSGRFLETQYF. The CDR3 coding sequence is TGCGCCAGCAGGGCCGGGACTAGCGGGAGGTTTTTAGAGACCCAGTACTTC.

This clone was detected only once. The chain combines TRBV5-1 with TRBJ1-2; the match to TRBD1 covers 9 bases. Trimming removed 3 bases from V and 0 bases from J; junction bases left unmatched: 3. The CDR3 has 15 residues. Germline V lookup: CDR1 SGHRS, CDR2 YFSETQ. As DNA, the CDR3 is TGCGCCAGCAGCTGGACAGGGGACCCTAACTATGGCTACACCTTC. Amino acids: CASSWTGDPNYGYTF. The variable domain in full, with the rest retrieved from reference TRBV5-1 and TRBJ1-2, is KAGVTQTPRYLIKTRGQQVTLSCSPISGHRSVSWYQQTPGQGLQFLFEYFSETQRNKGNFPGRFSGRQFSNSRSEMNVSTLELGDSALYLCASSWTGDPNYGYTFGSGTRLTVV.

V is TRBV6-5 and J is TRBJ1-2; the D gene is possibly TRBD1 (5 bases). CDR3 length: 13 amino acids. Trimming left V 3 bases short and J 13 bases short, with 18 bases between. Germline CDR1 reads MNHEY; CDR2 reads SVGAGI. Written as DNA, the CDR3 is TGTGCCAGCAGTTATTCAGGGTTTATAGGTTGCACCTTC. It is translated as CASSYSGFIGCTF.

This clone was recorded only once. Other DNA sequences from this sample encode an identical CDR3 as well. V usage is TRBV28 and J usage is TRBJ2-7; 7 bases match TRBD1. Germline V CDR1 and CDR2: MDHEN, SYDVKM. The length of the CDR3 is 14 residues. Germline trimming cut 4 bases from V and 2 bases from J; bases unmatched to any gene: 5. The CDR3 sequence is CASSSPTGTYEQYF. CDR3 coding DNA: TGTGCCAGCAGTTCACCGACAGGGACCTACGAGCAGTACTTC.